These 5 T cell receptor beta chains share one sample of origin, sequenced in a study of T cells expressing NK-cell markers. One entry per CDR3 protein, without DNA, is what TCRdb gives after re-calling the 5' RACE reads. This specimen shows 400,000 or so distinct CDR3 sequences; the ten leading clones hold about 10%. Sequenced material: blood T cells: a sorted CD56 or NKG2C T cell subset, CD4+ or CD8+ T cells, or bulk PBMC T cells (not recorded which). The receptors here all came from a woman between 50 and 59 years old in good health.

This chain links TRBV6-6 with TRBJ1-5. This CDR3 is 14 amino acids long. Germline V gene sequence: CDR1 MNHNY, CDR2 SVGAGI (reference sequence). The CDR3 sequence: CASSSGLINQPQHF.

The chain couples TRBV27 to TRBJ2-2; TCRdb designates TRBD2, a call that cannot be tested without DNA. The CDR3 has 14 amino acids. CDR1 MNHEY and CDR2 SMNVEV come from the germline V gene (reference sequence). The CDR3 here is CASFSGSNTGELFF.

J is TRBJ1-1 and V is TRBV25-1; TCRdb's D gene call, TRBD1, goes unchecked for lack of DNA. Per germline, CDR1 MGHDK and CDR2 SYGVNS. The CDR3 covers 13 residues. The CDR3 here is CASSHDRDTEAFF.

J is TRBJ2-7 and V is TRBV29-1; the TCRdb call, TRBD1, lacks DNA for checking. CDR1 SQVTM and CDR2 ANQGSEA come from the germline V gene. CDR3 length equals 12 residues. CDR3 protein: CSVRTVSYEQYF.

The chain uses TRBV19 and TRBJ2-1; TCRdb names TRBD2, which stays unverified in the absence of DNA. The CDR3 is 12 residues long. Germline loops: CDR1 LNHDA, CDR2 SQIVND (reference sequence). CDR3: CATSRGYNEQFF. The whole variable domain, remainder taken from reference TRBV19 and TRBJ2-1, is DGGITQSPKYLFRKEGQNVTLSCEQNLNHDAMYWYRQDPGQGLRLIYYSQIVNDFQKGDIAEGYSVSREKKESFPLTVTSAQKNPTAFYLCATSRGYNEQFFGPGTRLTVL.